This TCR beta chain originates from a study of CD8+CD57+ T cells in acquired aplastic anemia. Study in general: The study obtained an average of around 3.4 ug of DNA from sorted CD4+ and CD8+ cells.

Points from the study as a whole: Patients and controls were found to share 25 to 30 CD8+ CDR3 sequences. Patients versus controls showed no significant CD8+ Simpson's diversity difference.

The V gene's germline CDR1 is SGHAT and CDR2 FQNNGV. Trimming shortened V by 3 bases and J by 7 bases, and 12 bases separated the two germline ends. CDR3 length: 14 amino acids. Genomic DNA served as template for TCR beta VDJ and CDR3 profiling. MiXCR, run by TCRdb on the reads, gives a single entry per CDR3 protein. Altogether about 200,000 distinct CDR3 sequences are present, 30% to 40% being singletons, with the ten largest covering around 1.1%. On this clonotype itself: Its antigen remains unknown.

The TCR was taken from a human donor in good health, serving as a control. The chain carries TRBV11-2 and TRBJ1-4; D not certain. The sample was sorted CD4+, CD8+, or CD8+CD57+ T cells (not recorded which) from PBMCs. As DNA, the CDR3 is TGTGCCAGCAGCTTTGGCGGGGAGGGTGAAAAACTGTTTTTT. It is translated as CASSFGGEGEKLFF.